This section outlines one TCR beta chain sequence together with its context. What it binds is unknown. The CDR3 is 18 residues long. V was clipped by 0 bases and J by 4 bases; unmatched bases: 8. CDR1 and CDR2 from the germline V gene are SGDLS and YYNGEE. Assay used: immunoSEQ multiplex PCR; TCRdb lists only in-frame clones, some missing. The sample has tens of thousands of clones, 90% to 95% seen once; the top ten hold around 0.46%. The data originate from a study of OX40 agonist ivuxolimab in advanced cancers. The study's findings and limits: Some patients who did not respond also had low normalized T-cell clonal expansion.

This receptor was identified in an adult with an advanced solid tumor such as melanoma, head and neck, liver or kidney cancer. Sequenced material: CD4+ or CD8+ T cells sorted from blood, taken in a trial of the OX40 agonist ivuxolimab. The chain is built from TRBV9 and TRBJ2-2, with 11 bases lining up with TRBD2. CDR3 nucleotide sequence: TGTGCCAGCAGCGTAGTCTGGACTAGCGGGCTAATCACCGGGGAGCTGTTTTTT. Translating gives CASSVVWTSGLITGELFF. Using reference TRBV9 and TRBJ2-2 for the parts outside the CDR3, the full variable domain is DSGVTQTPKHLITATGQRVTLRCSPRSGDLSVYWYQQSLDQGLQFLIQYYNGEERAKGNILERFSAQQFPDLHSELNLSSLELGDSALYFCASSVVWTSGLITGELFFGEGSRLTVL.